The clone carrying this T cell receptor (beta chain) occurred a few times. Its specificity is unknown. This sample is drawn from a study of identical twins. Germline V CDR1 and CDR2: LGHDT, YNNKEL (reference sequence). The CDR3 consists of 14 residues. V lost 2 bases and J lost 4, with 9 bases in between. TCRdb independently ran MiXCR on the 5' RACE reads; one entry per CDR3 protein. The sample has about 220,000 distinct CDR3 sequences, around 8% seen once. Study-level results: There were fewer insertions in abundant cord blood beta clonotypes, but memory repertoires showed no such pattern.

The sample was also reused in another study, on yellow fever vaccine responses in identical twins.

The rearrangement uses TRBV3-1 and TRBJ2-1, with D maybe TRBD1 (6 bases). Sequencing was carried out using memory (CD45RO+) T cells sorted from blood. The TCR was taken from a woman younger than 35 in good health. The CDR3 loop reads CASSQKGEYNEQFF. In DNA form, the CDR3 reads TGTGCCAGCAGCCAAAAGGGGGAATACAATGAGCAGTTCTTC.